The sequence of this T cell receptor (beta chain) was determined in a study of cytomegalovirus exposure and HLA in healthy donors. CDR1 and CDR2 (germline): SGHTA, FQGTGA. The CDR3 spans 15 residues. The trim removed 8 bases at V and 2 bases at J, leaving 4 bases unmatched. For this clone: Other DNA sequences within the sample encode an identical CDR3.

The PCR employed 60 Vbeta primers together with 13 Jbeta primers. Repertoires were generated with immunoSEQ multiplex PCR, while TCRdb's copy carries only in-frame clones and drops some. Of about 170,000 clones detected, around 74% appear once; the ten largest clones hold roughly 2%. The source material was PBMCs. The gene calls are TRBV7-3 and TRBJ2-1; 12 bases map to TRBD2. The origin of this receptor is a female donor in good health and CMV-seronegative. This CDR3 is CASSPSGGAYNEQFF. The CDR3 DNA sequence: TGTGCCAGCTCACCTAGCGGGGGGGCCTACAATGAGCAGTTCTTC.